This T cell receptor beta chain was recorded in a study of cytomegalovirus exposure and HLA in healthy donors. Study in general: A prior study identified 120 million or so unique TCR beta sequences from 200 million or so T cells. Genetic ancestry analysis placed approximately 79% of the 300 to 400 donors that were genotyped in the Caucasian-associated cluster.

Note on this clone: Its antigen is unidentified.

Study findings and constraints: The study flagged 150 to 200 TCR beta chains as cytomegalovirus-associated. CMV antigen specificity of three CMV-associated chains was confirmed in vitro.

The primer mix had 60 Vbeta and 13 Jbeta primers. The repertoire was sequenced with immunoSEQ multiplex PCR; TCRdb's copy has only in-frame clones and lacks some. Its table lists about 65,000 clones. Input material: PBMCs. This clonotype was sampled from a boy between 10 and 17 years old in good health and CMV-seronegative.

For the CDR3, the DNA is TGTGCCAGCTCACCAGGCCAGAACACTGAAGCTTTCTTT. Translated: CASSPGQNTEAFF. The J gene is TRBJ1-1, the V gene TRBV18; D unresolved. Trimming removed 2 bases at V and 1 base at J, with 5 bases between. From germline, CDR1 is KGHSH and CDR2 LQKENI. This CDR3 spans 13 amino acids.